These 19 T cell receptor beta chains were all obtained from the same sample, sequenced in a study of blood T cells in healthy people across ages. Primers used in a second PCR of roughly 6 to 11 cycles were a sample-barcoded 5' primer and a J-beta primer mix. Using its own MiXCR run on the 5' RACE reads, TCRdb lists one record per CDR3 protein. Found here are about 580,000 distinct CDR3 sequences, more than 45% of them singletons; the top ten hold around 23%. Sequenced: blood. The source is a man at least 80 years old in good health.

In its sample, this clonotype was seen many times. At one of its ends the junction is not consistent with the germline gene, which may arise from a read error. CDR3 loop: CASSLEGNEQFF. The CDR3 DNA reads TGTGCCAGCAGCTTAGAGGGCAATGAGCAGTTCTTC. The rearrangement uses TRBV5-1 and TRBJ2-1, with a possible D match to TRBD2 (5 bases). Germline CDR1 SGHRS, CDR2 YFSETQ. This CDR3 spans 12 amino acids. The entire variable domain, with the rest obtained from reference TRBV5-1 and TRBJ2-1, is as follows: KAGVTQTPRYLIKTRGQQVTLSCSPISGHRSVSWYQQTPGQGLQFLFEYFSETQRNKGNFPGRFSGRQFSNSRSEMNVSTLELGDSALYLCASSLEGNEQFFGPGTRLTVL.

V is TRBV10-3 and J is TRBJ1-2; a weak D match, TRBD1 (5 bases). CDR3 length: 15 amino acids. The V and J ends lost 7 bases and 4 bases respectively, with 19 bases between them. Germline V gene data show CDR1 as ENHRY and CDR2 as SYGVKD. CDR3 sequence (DNA): TGTGCCATCACCAAGGGACCTGATCGTGGCTATGGCTACACCTTC. Protein: CAITKGPDRGYGYTF.

Concerning this clonotype: One end of the junction is discordant with germline, which a read error may explain. The chain combines TRBV18 with TRBJ1-5; D might be TRBD1 (6 bases). This CDR3 spans 15 amino acids. Germline V gene lookup returns CDR1 KGHSH and CDR2 LQKENI. CDR3 loop: CAGSPSNRVDQPQHF. CDR3 coding DNA: TGTGCCGGCTCACCGTCAAACAGGGTGGATCAGCCCCAGCATTTT.

This chain links TRBV6-5 with TRBJ1-1; D is uncertain. The CDR3 is 14 amino acids. Deletions cut 4 bases from V and 0 bases from J, with 9 bases between. CDR1 MNHEY and CDR2 SVGAGI come from the germline V gene. CDR3 residues: CASSSIRVNTEAFF. The CDR3 coding sequence is TGTGCCAGCAGTTCTATTAGGGTGAACACTGAAGCTTTCTTT.

Here the CDR3 DNA reads TGTGCCAGCAGCTTAGTCGTCGGGCGAACTAGCACAGATACGCAGTATTTT. This encodes CASSLVVGRTSTDTQYF. The gene calls are TRBV7-2 and TRBJ2-3; D is undetermined. Germline lookup yields CDR1 SGHTA and CDR2 FQGNSA. This CDR3 comprises 17 residues. Trimming cost V 1 base and J 0 bases, with 14 bases left between them.

The genes are TRBV20-1 and TRBJ1-1; 11 bases are shared with TRBD1. This CDR3 spans 13 amino acids. Germline CDR1 and CDR2: DFQATT and SNEGSKA (reference sequence). Unmatched junction bases numbered 3, after V lost 5 bases and J lost 4 bases. The CDR3 sequence is CSAEGQGGTEAFF. The CDR3 DNA is TGCAGTGCTGAGGGACAGGGGGGCACTGAAGCTTTCTTT.

The chain joins TRBV3-1 to TRBJ1-2; the D gene is possibly TRBD1 (5 bases). CDR3 length: 13 residues. Germline V lookup: CDR1 LGHDT, CDR2 YNNKEL (reference sequence). V lost 0 bases and J lost 8, with 10 bases in between. This CDR3 is CASSQEGLGGYTF. The CDR3 DNA is TGTGCCAGCAGCCAAGAGGGGCTGGGGGGCTACACCTTC.

This clonotype has ten or more counts. The gene calls are TRBV6-6 and TRBJ2-7; D is uncertain. CDR1 is MNHNY and CDR2 is SVGAGI in the germline V gene (reference sequence). Trimming stripped 5 bases from V and 6 bases from J, with 11 bases between. This CDR3 is 12 amino acids long. CDR3 region: CASSPKQREQYF. CDR3 in DNA: TGTGCCAGCAGTCCCAAACAGCGCGAGCAGTACTTC.

In this sample, this clonotype turned up a few times. This chain links TRBV20-1 with TRBJ2-7; 9 positions agree with TRBD1. In germline, CDR1 is DFQATT, CDR2 SNEGSKA (reference sequence). The V segment lost 6 bases and the J segment 6 bases; nucleotides outside the gene matches: 9. The CDR3 runs to 13 residues. CDR3 DNA sequence: TGCAGTGCAACCGGGACAGGGTACTCCGAGCAGTACTTC. Protein sequence: CSATGTGYSEQYF.

This clonotype was seen a few times. This chain uses TRBV6-6 with TRBJ2-1; D might be TRBD2 (6 bases). Trimming removed 8 bases from V and 3 bases from J, with 17 bases in between. Germline lookup yields CDR1 MNHNY and CDR2 SVGAGI (reference sequence). This CDR3 has 15 residues. Here the CDR3 DNA reads TGTGCCAGCGCTGTTGCGGGAATGGACTACAATGAGCAGTTCTTC. Translating it yields CASAVAGMDYNEQFF.

The table lists this clonotype with a few counts. The genes are TRBV6-2 or TRBV6-3 and TRBJ1-2; 10 bases agree with TRBD1. The CDR3 extends over 15 amino acids. Germline CDR1 is MNHEY and CDR2 is SVGEGT. V was pared by 6 bases and J by 6 bases, with 10 bases of the junction left unmatched. In nucleotides, the CDR3 is TGTGCCAGCAGAGCCCCGGGACAGGGGATTGATGGCTACACCTTC. Amino acids: CASRAPGQGIDGYTF.

The chain has TRBV4-1 and TRBJ1-2; TRBD1 might be the D (5 bases). Per the germline V gene, CDR1 is MGHRA and CDR2 is YSYEKL. The CDR3 runs 19 residues. V dropped 1 base and J dropped 7 bases, with 28 bases sitting between them. The CDR3 reads CASSQVSKAIGGAEVGYTF. The CDR3 DNA sequence: TGCGCCAGCAGCCAAGTCTCAAAGGCGATTGGAGGGGCTGAAGTTGGCTACACCTTC.

The chain recombines TRBV7-2 with TRBJ2-7; a possible D gene is TRBD2 (6 bases). V was shortened by 1 base and J by 8 bases, with 12 bases between the two germline ends. Germline values: CDR1 SGHTA, CDR2 FQGNSA. This CDR3 spans 13 amino acids. The CDR3: CASSLGVGSQQYF. CDR3 DNA: TGTGCCAGCAGCTTAGGTGTCGGGAGCCAGCAGTACTTC.

Concerning this clonotype: A much more abundant neighbour one base away suggests this may be a read error. The chain is built from TRBV10-3 and TRBJ2-1; perhaps TRBD1 as D (5 bases). The end of the DNA aligns better with TRBJ2-7, so the J call may be wrong. Per germline, CDR1 ENHRY and CDR2 SYGVKD. This CDR3 region has 14 residues. CDR3 nucleotide sequence: TGTGCCATCAGTGAGCAATCTCAGGGCTATGAGCAGTACTTC. Residues: CAISEQSQGYEQYF.

The rearrangement joins TRBV12-3 or TRBV12-4 to TRBJ2-1; 8 bases are a match to TRBD2. The CDR3 is 15 residues long. Trimming took 5 bases from V and 9 from J; bases not matched to a gene: 12. The CDR3 here is CASSAGLVGGSEQFF. The DNA of the CDR3 is TGTGCCAGCAGTGCGGGACTAGTGGGGGGTAGTGAGCAGTTCTTC.

This clonotype has only a few counts. This chain joins TRBV20-1 and TRBJ1-2; D is unclear. The CDR3 has 11 residues. V was shortened by 6 bases and J by 8 bases, with 13 bases between the two germline ends. Germline V lookup: CDR1 DFQATT, CDR2 SNEGSKA (reference sequence). The CDR3 loop is CSASGMNGYTF. The DNA of the CDR3 is TGCAGTGCCTCGGGGATGAACGGCTACACCTTC.

At least ten counts were recorded for this clonotype. The chain combines TRBV6-6 with TRBJ1-2, with D perhaps matching TRBD1 (6 bases). The V gene's germline CDR1 is MNHNY and CDR2 SVGAGI (reference sequence). This CDR3 is 14 amino acids long. V gave up 5 bases and J gave up 2 bases, with 12 bases separating them. The CDR3 DNA reads as TGTGCCAGCAGTCCGGGACACTCAAACTATGGCTACACCTTC. Protein: CASSPGHSNYGYTF.

The rearrangement joins TRBV11-2 to TRBJ2-5; TRBD2 aligns across 8 bases. Germline loops: CDR1 SGHAT, CDR2 FQNNGV. CDR3 size: 15 residues. The ends lost 2 bases at V and 7 bases at J; junction bases unmatched: 9. In nucleotides, the CDR3 is TGTGCCAGCAGCTTACAGCGGGGGTCCATGGGGACCCAGTACTTC. Translated, it gives CASSLQRGSMGTQYF. The full variable domain, rest sourced from reference TRBV11-2 and TRBJ2-5, is EAGVAQSPRYKIIEKRQSVAFWCNPISGHATLYWYQQILGQGPKLLIQFQNNGVVDDSQLPKDRFSAERLKGVDSTLKIQPAKLEDSAVYLCASSLQRGSMGTQYFGPGTRLLVL.

This CDR3 reads CASSSQIRSGANVLTF. The CDR3 DNA sequence: TGTGCCAGCAGCTCGCAAATCCGCTCTGGGGCCAACGTCCTGACTTTC. This sequence joins TRBV5-6 and TRBJ2-6; D not resolved. The length of the CDR3 is 16 residues. Between the trimmed V and J ends, which lost 3 bases and 0 bases, there was a span of 10 bases. CDR1 is SGHDT and CDR2 is YYEEEE in the germline V gene.